These T cell receptor beta chains were read from a single sample in a study of T cells after yellow fever vaccination. A single record per CDR3 protein comes from TCRdb applying MiXCR to the 5' RACE reads. In the table there are some 340,000 distinct CDR3 sequences, roughly 10% of which are singletons. The source was CD4+ T cells sorted from PBMCs, collected 45 days after the yellow fever booster vaccination. These receptors were taken from a man between 18 and 35 years old who received the YFV17D yellow fever vaccine. CDR3s include the opening cysteine and the closing phenylalanine or tryptophan. A D gene is named only where the DNA matches it firmly. Clone size, where shown, is once, few, many, or a class for clones that have expanded.

d_gene	v_gene	j_gene	abundance	CDR3aa	CDR3nt
NA	TRBV7-6	TRBJ2-2	few	CASARTSNTGELFF	TGTGCCAGCGCGAGGACATCGAACACCGGGGAGCTGTTTTTT
NA	TRBV29-1	TRBJ1-1	NA	CSVTESMNTEAFF	TGCAGCGTTACAGAGTCGATGAACACTGAAGCTTTCTTT
TRBD1	TRBV11-2	TRBJ2-1	many	CASSLKGGQGYNEQFF	TGTGCCAGCAGCTTGAAAGGGGGACAGGGGTACAATGAGCAGTTCTTC
TRBD1	TRBV4-3	TRBJ2-7	few	CASSQDRTGQTQYF	TGCGCCAGCAGCCAAGATCGGACAGGACAGACGCAGTACTTC
NA	TRBV9	TRBJ1-2	few	CASSVDQGRYGYTF	TGTGCCAGCAGCGTAGATCAGGGAAGGTATGGCTACACCTTC
NA	TRBV5-1	TRBJ1-5	NA	CASRVEEGQPQHF	TGCGCCAGCAGGGTGGAGGAGGGCCAGCCCCAGCATTTT
NA	TRBV20-1	TRBJ1-5	few	CSARQSDIRNQPQHF	TGCAGTGCTAGACAGTCGGACATTCGGAATCAGCCCCAGCATTTT
TRBD1	TRBV6-2/TRBV6-3	TRBJ2-7	few	CASSFRDRGYFSYEQYF	TGTGCCAGCAGTTTCCGGGACAGGGGGTATTTCTCCTACGAGCAGTACTTC
TRBD1	TRBV5-1	TRBJ1-1	few	CASSVDRAEAFF	TGCGCCAGCAGCGTTGACAGGGCTGAAGCTTTCTTT
NA	TRBV14	TRBJ2-5	NA	CASSQRRGLETQYF	TGTGCCAGCAGCCAACGGAGGGGTTTGGAGACCCAGTACTTC
TRBD1	TRBV6-5	TRBJ1-5	NA	CASSKGQGPNQPQHF	TGTGCCAGCAGTAAAGGACAGGGACCCAATCAGCCCCAGCATTTT
NA	TRBV4-3	TRBJ2-2	few	CASSQEGGTFNTGELFF	TGCGCCAGCAGCCAAGAAGGAGGGACCTTTAACACCGGGGAGCTGTTTTTT
TRBD1	TRBV20-1	TRBJ1-6	few	CSATPYTGGGSPLHF	TGCAGTGCCACTCCTTACACAGGGGGTGGATCACCCCTCCACTTT
NA	TRBV5-1	TRBJ2-5	NA	CASRPQGQQETQYF	TGCGCCAGCAGGCCCCAGGGGCAACAAGAGACCCAGTACTTC
TRBD1	TRBV7-9	TRBJ1-1	few	CASSPRQGVVTEAFF	TGTGCCAGCAGCCCGAGACAGGGGGTTGTCACTGAAGCTTTCTTT
NA	TRBV20-1	TRBJ2-4	few	CSAGGVAKNIQYF	TGCAGTGCGGGGGGCGTAGCCAAAAACATTCAGTACTTC
NA	TRBV20-1	TRBJ2-2	many	CSAVPRGAFGGELFF	TGCAGTGCTGTCCCCCGGGGGGCATTCGGCGGGGAGCTGTTTTTT
TRBD1	TRBV7-9	TRBJ1-3	few	CASRTYRGSGNTIYF	TGTGCCAGCAGGACTTACAGGGGGTCTGGAAACACCATATATTTT
TRBD1	TRBV7-6	TRBJ1-5	few	CASSGTTGLNNQPQHF	TGTGCCAGCAGCGGAACGACAGGGTTGAATAATCAGCCCCAGCATTTT
NA	TRBV4-1	TRBJ2-7	many	CASSPTETKSYEQYF	TGCGCCAGCAGCCCGACAGAGACCAAATCCTACGAGCAGTACTTC
NA	TRBV6-5	TRBJ1-2	few	CASSYSETGIGGYTF	TGTGCCAGCAGTTACTCTGAGACCGGGATAGGGGGCTACACCTTC
NA	TRBV7-8	TRBJ2-2	NA	CASSARGTGELFF	TGTGCCAGCAGTGCCCGGGGGACCGGGGAGCTGTTTTTT
TRBD1	TRBV12-3/TRBV12-4	TRBJ1-1	few	CASTQGAAGNTEAFF	TGTGCCAGCACCCAGGGGGCGGCGGGGAACACTGAAGCTTTCTTT
TRBD1	TRBV6-6	TRBJ1-1	NA	CASSSTTGAEAFF	TGTGCCAGCAGTTCAACCACAGGGGCTGAAGCTTTCTTT
TRBD1	TRBV6-1	TRBJ2-1	few	CALRQGADEQFF	TGTGCCCTACGACAGGGGGCGGATGAGCAGTTCTTC
NA	TRBV7-2	TRBJ1-1	NA	CASSSSGFKGPSMNTEAFF	TGTGCCAGCAGCTCATCGGGGTTCAAGGGTCCTTCGATGAACACTGAAGCTTTCTTT
TRBD1	TRBV15	TRBJ1-2	many	CATSREAAGGSYTF	TGTGCCACCAGCAGAGAAGCGGCAGGGGGAAGCTACACCTTC
NA	TRBV2	TRBJ2-1	few	CASSEGGAGYNEQFF	TGTGCCAGCAGTGAGGGGGGGGCCGGGTACAATGAGCAGTTCTTC
NA	TRBV20-1	TRBJ1-2	NA	CSAGDKANYGYTF	TGCAGTGCAGGGGATAAGGCTAACTATGGCTACACCTTC
NA	TRBV12-5	TRBJ1-3	NA	CASDHRAGNTIYF	TGTGCTAGTGATCACAGGGCTGGAAACACCATATATTTT
NA	TRBV20-1	TRBJ1-6	many	CSAREVAGSPLHF	TGCAGTGCTAGAGAGGTGGCGGGTTCACCCCTCCACTTT
NA	TRBV6-5	TRBJ1-1	NA	CASSLGRAAEAFF	TGTGCCAGCAGCTTAGGGAGAGCGGCTGAAGCTTTCTTT
TRBD1	TRBV15	TRBJ2-1	few	CATSRDSQGGGEQFF	TGTGCCACCAGCAGAGATTCACAGGGGGGCGGTGAGCAGTTCTTC
NA	TRBV7-9	TRBJ1-1	NA	CASSFSGGNTEAFF	TGTGCCAGCAGCTTTTCTGGAGGGAACACTGAAGCTTTCTTT
NA	TRBV6-6	TRBJ2-7	few	CASSQSGQVQYF	TGTGCCAGCAGTCAATCAGGCCAAGTACAGTACTTC
NA	TRBV15	TRBJ2-5	few	CATSRGGSEETQYF	TGTGCCACCAGCAGAGGAGGGTCCGAAGAGACCCAGTACTTC
TRBD1	TRBV5-1	TRBJ1-1	NA	CASSLAQGANTEAFF	TGCGCCAGCAGCTTGGCCCAGGGGGCGAACACTGAAGCTTTCTTT
NA	TRBV6-6	TRBJ1-4	NA	CASSYLPAAATNEKLFF	TGTGCCAGCAGTTACCTCCCAGCTGCTGCAACTAATGAAAAACTGTTTTTT
NA	TRBV9	TRBJ1-5	NA	CASSVAGNQPQHF	TGTGCCAGCAGCGTAGCCGGAAATCAGCCCCAGCATTTT
NA	TRBV4-2	TRBJ1-5	many	CASSQANQPQHF	TGTGCCAGCAGCCAAGCTAATCAGCCCCAGCATTTT
NA	TRBV6-5	TRBJ2-5	few	CASRRRPEETQYF	TGTGCCAGCAGACGAAGACCAGAAGAGACCCAGTACTTC
NA	TRBV4-3	TRBJ1-4	NA	CASSRGTLLTEKLFF	TGCGCCAGCAGCCGCGGGACACTACTTACCGAAAAACTGTTTTTT
TRBD1	TRBV14	TRBJ1-2	NA	CASSRDSTGTAIYGYTF	TGTGCCAGCAGCCGGGACTCCACCGGGACAGCCATCTACGGCTACACCTTC
NA	TRBV25-1	TRBJ2-3	NA	CASSNGLVTDTQYF	TGTGCCAGCAGTAACGGGCTAGTCACAGATACGCAGTATTTT
NA	TRBV5-6	TRBJ2-1	NA	CASSLGQSSYNEQFF	TGTGCCAGCAGCTTGGGCCAAAGCTCCTACAATGAGCAGTTCTTC
TRBD2	TRBV4-3	TRBJ2-3	NA	CASKWTSGGPDTQYF	TGCGCCAGCAAATGGACTAGCGGGGGCCCAGATACGCAGTATTTT
TRBD1	TRBV5-6	TRBJ1-4	few	CASSSNTEPGQGPEKLFF	TGTGCCAGCAGCTCCAATACCGAACCGGGACAGGGGCCAGAAAAACTGTTTTTT
TRBD2	TRBV2	TRBJ2-1	NA	CASSPPLAGYNEQFF	TGTGCCAGCAGCCCGCCCCTAGCGGGGTACAATGAGCAGTTCTTC
TRBD1	TRBV6-5	TRBJ1-2	few	CASRGMGQGGSRGYTF	TGTGCCAGCAGGGGGATGGGACAGGGGGGGAGTAGGGGCTACACCTTC
NA	TRBV25-1	TRBJ2-7	NA	CASSEDPRAYEQYF	TGTGCCAGCAGTGAAGACCCTCGGGCGTACGAGCAGTACTTC
NA	TRBV29-1	TRBJ2-3	few	CSSSPSLDTQYF	TGCAGTTCCTCCCCGAGTTTAGATACGCAGTATTTT
TRBD1	TRBV28	TRBJ1-5	few	CASVGRDRGYQPQHF	TGTGCCAGCGTCGGCCGGGACAGGGGCTATCAGCCCCAGCATTTT
NA	TRBV27	TRBJ1-1	few	CASRADTVSVF	TGTGCCAGCAGGGCCGACACTGTCTCGGTTTTT